The next 25 T cell receptor beta chains were all read from a single sample in a study of OX40 agonist ivuxolimab in advanced cancers. Libraries were prepared by immunoSEQ multiplex PCR; TCRdb keeps only in-frame clonotypes and omits some of them. In the table there are 50,000 to 65,000 clones, around nine tenths of which are singletons. This sample comprised CD4+ or CD8+ T cells sorted from blood, obtained in a trial of the OX40 agonist ivuxolimab. The receptor source for this set is an adult with an advanced solid tumor such as melanoma, head and neck, liver or kidney cancer.

In its sample, this clone was seen once. In nucleotides, the CDR3 is TGTGCCAGCAGCCCTGGACAGACATACGAGCAGTACTTC. It translates to CASSPGQTYEQYF. The chain joins TRBV7-9 to TRBJ2-7; a possible D gene is TRBD1 (6 bases). Between the trimmed V and J ends, which lost 5 bases and 4 bases, there was a span of 12 bases. CDR1 and CDR2 (germline): SEHNR, FQNEAQ (reference sequence). The CDR3 length is 13 residues.

V gene TRBV28 combines with J gene TRBJ2-5, with D perhaps TRBD1 (5 bases). Germline CDR1 MDHEN, CDR2 SYDVKM. Between the trimmed V and J ends, which lost 6 bases and 2 bases, there was a span of 13 bases. CDR3 length equals 14 residues. CDR3 sequence: CASSQTGSQETQYF. CDR3 DNA: TGTGCCAGCAGCCAAACAGGTTCTCAAGAGACCCAGTACTTC.

The V gene is TRBV6-5, the J gene TRBJ1-1; D is undetermined. V was trimmed by 2 bases and J by 1 base, leaving 8 bases between them. CDR3 size: 14 residues. Germline CDR1 MNHEY, CDR2 SVGAGI. This CDR3 is CASSYREGNTEAFF. The CDR3 coding sequence is TGTGCCAGCAGTTACCGGGAGGGGAACACTGAAGCTTTCTTT.

V gene TRBV7-6 combines with J gene TRBJ2-1, with D perhaps TRBD2 (6 bases). Trimming left V 1 base short and J 8 bases short, with 12 bases between. This CDR3 region has 14 residues. CDR1 and CDR2 (germline): SGHVS, FNYEAQ. The CDR3 loop reads CASSLGLASDEQFF. CDR3 in DNA: TGTGCCAGCAGCTTAGGGCTAGCGTCCGATGAGCAGTTCTTC. The whole variable domain, remainder taken from reference TRBV7-6 and TRBJ2-1, is GAGVSQSPRYKVTKRGQDVALRCDPISGHVSLYWYRQALGQGPEFLTYFNYEAQQDKSGLPNDRFSAERPEGSISTLTIQRTEQRDSAMYRCASSLGLASDEQFFGPGTRLTVL.

The chain couples TRBV27 to TRBJ1-5, with 11 positions matching TRBD1. V trimming: 4 bases; J trimming: 5 bases; junction bases outside the gene matches: 4. Per germline, CDR1 MNHEY and CDR2 SMNVEV (reference sequence). CDR3 length: 15 residues. The CDR3 DNA is TGTGCCAGCAGTTGGACAGGGGGCCCTGATCAGCCCCAGCATTTT. This sequence encodes CASSWTGGPDQPQHF.

The chain carries TRBV9 and TRBJ2-1; 8 nucleotides agree with TRBD2. J lost 9 bases, V lost 0 bases, and 2 bases had no gene match. CDR1 and CDR2 from the germline V gene are SGDLS and YYNGEE. The CDR3 has 13 amino acids. CDR3: CASSVGLATEQFF. CDR3 sequence (DNA): TGTGCCAGCAGCGTAGGACTAGCGACTGAGCAGTTCTTC. The full variable domain, with the rest looked up from reference TRBV9 and TRBJ2-1, is DSGVTQTPKHLITATGQRVTLRCSPRSGDLSVYWYQQSLDQGLQFLIQYYNGEERAKGNILERFSAQQFPDLHSELNLSSLELGDSALYFCASSVGLATEQFFGPGTRLTVL.

CDR3 DNA sequence: TGTGCCAGCAGTTCGACGGGACAGGGGAATAATTCACCCCTCCACTTT. This codes for CASSSTGQGNNSPLHF. V gene TRBV28 combines with J gene TRBJ1-6, with 10 bases matching TRBD1. Per germline, CDR1 MDHEN and CDR2 SYDVKM. Losses at the gene ends were 4 bases for V and 5 bases for J; bases not matched to a gene: 5. The CDR3 loop spans 16 amino acids.

The chain carries TRBV27 and TRBJ2-1; 8 bases match TRBD2. With V trimmed by 7 bases and J by 0 bases, 2 bases remained unmatched. CDR1 and CDR2 from the germline V gene are MNHEY and SMNVEV (reference sequence). This CDR3 region has 14 residues. CDR3 sequence (DNA): TGTGCCAGCAACGCGGGAGGCTCCTACAATGAGCAGTTCTTC. Amino acid sequence: CASNAGGSYNEQFF.

This rearrangement joins TRBV27 to TRBJ2-5; D is possibly TRBD2 (6 bases). V was shortened by 6 bases and J by 4 bases, with 12 bases between the two germline ends. There are 13 residues in the CDR3. Germline CDR1 is MNHEY and CDR2 is SMNVEV (reference sequence). The CDR3 loop is CASSPVGGETQYF. The CDR3 nucleotides are TGTGCCAGCAGCCCAGTGGGGGGAGAGACCCAGTACTTC.

The chain couples TRBV28 to TRBJ1-5; D remains unclear. The germline CDR1 and CDR2 sequences are MDHEN and SYDVKM. V lost 4 bases and J 1 base, leaving 8 bases between the germline ends. The CDR3 is 14 residues long. The CDR3 reads CASSSHESNQPQHF. The CDR3 region has the DNA TGTGCCAGCAGTTCCCATGAAAGCAATCAGCCCCAGCATTTT.

The gene calls are TRBV6-5 and TRBJ2-7; TRBD2 agrees at 8 bases. The junction had 4 bases not matched to a gene; V was cut back by 6 bases and J by 6 bases. CDR1 is MNHEY, CDR2 SVGAGI, per germline. The CDR3 has 12 residues. The CDR3 nucleotides are TGTGCCAGCAGCGGGGGGGTTCGCGAGCAGTACTTC. The encoded protein is CASSGGVREQYF.

This sequence joins TRBV9 and TRBJ2-1, with TRBD2 as a possible D gene (5 bases). The germline V gene has CDR1 SGDLS and CDR2 YYNGEE. The V gene lost 4 bases and the J gene lost 0 bases, with 14 bases spanning the gap. This CDR3 has 16 amino acids. This chain's CDR3 is CASSPGLSSSYNEQFF. The CDR3 nucleotides read TGTGCCAGCAGCCCCGGACTTTCCAGCTCCTACAATGAGCAGTTCTTC.

This clone was seen more than once but under ten times. This chain joins TRBV6-5 and TRBJ1-2; the D is unclear. CDR1 MNHEY and CDR2 SVGAGI come from the germline V gene. This CDR3 contains 13 residues. V lost 6 bases and J lost 8, with 16 bases in between. The CDR3 DNA follows: TGTGCCAGCAGACGTCGACTTGATCTGGGCTACACCTTC. Protein sequence: CASRRRLDLGYTF.

This clone was seen only once. The chain couples TRBV15 to TRBJ2-1; tentatively, D is TRBD2 (5 bases). Germline values: CDR1 LNHNV, CDR2 YYDKDF (reference sequence). This CDR3 spans 19 amino acids. Trimming pared 1 base from V and 2 bases from J, leaving 21 bases between. The CDR3 sequence is CATSRVWGLAQNPYNEQFF. CDR3 nucleotide sequence: TGTGCCACCAGCAGAGTTTGGGGTCTAGCTCAGAATCCCTACAATGAGCAGTTCTTC.

The chain links TRBV6-4 to TRBJ2-1, with 7 bases that match TRBD2. The V gene end was trimmed by 5 bases and the J gene end by 0 bases; junction bases not matched to a gene: 10. Looked up from germline, CDR1 is MRHNA and CDR2 is SNTAGT. The CDR3 is 17 residues long. CDR3 sequence: CASSPRFGGSSYNEQFF. The CDR3 bases are TGTGCCAGCAGTCCCCGTTTCGGCGGGAGCTCCTACAATGAGCAGTTCTTC.

A remark on this clone: An end of the junction differs from the germline gene, which may be a read error. This chain uses TRBV10-2 with TRBJ2-1, with 10 bases fitting TRBD2. The CDR3 spans 17 residues. CDR1 is WSHSY and CDR2 is SAAADI in the germline V gene. The CDR3 nucleotides are TGCGCCAGCACTGAGGGGGGACTAGCGAGCTCCTACAATGAGCAGTTCTTC. Its protein is CASTEGGLASSYNEQFF.

This clone was recorded a few times. V usage is TRBV21-1 and J usage is TRBJ1-3. TRBV21-1 is a pseudogene locus. The CDR3 totals 15 residues. This CDR3 reads CASSKGPAGGGTIYF. The CDR3 coding sequence is TGTGCCAGCAGCAAAGGGCCGGCCGGCGGGGGGACCATATATTTT.

The gene calls are TRBV28 and TRBJ1-4; 7 nucleotides align to TRBD1. The CDR3 spans 15 residues. The trim removed 6 bases at V and 0 bases at J, leaving 4 bases unmatched. The germline V gene encodes CDR1 MDHEN and CDR2 SYDVKM. CDR3 sequence: CASRGDSATNEKLFF. In DNA, the CDR3 is TGTGCCAGCAGAGGGGACAGCGCAACTAATGAAAAACTGTTTTTT.

In this sample, this clone turned up a few times. V and J are TRBV5-3 and TRBJ2-6, with D perhaps TRBD1 or TRBD2 (6 bases each). TRBV5-3 is an open reading frame whose function is uncertain. Trimming removed 5 bases at V and 3 bases at J, with 12 bases between. The CDR3 is made up of 15 amino acids. CDR3 DNA: TGTGCCAGAAGAAGGGGGAGGCGTGGGGCCAACGTCCTGACTTTC. It specifies CARRRGRRGANVLTF.

This sequence joins TRBV10-3 and TRBJ2-1; tentatively, D is TRBD2 (6 bases). In germline, CDR1 is ENHRY, CDR2 SYGVKD. The CDR3 sequence is 16 residues long. The V and J ends lost 0 bases and 7 bases respectively, with 16 bases between them. The CDR3 sequence is CAISESMGGGWNEQFF. CDR3 nucleotide sequence: TGTGCCATCAGTGAGTCGATGGGGGGAGGTTGGAATGAGCAGTTCTTC.

This chain links TRBV21-1 with TRBJ1-5; TRBD1 was called by the table and not checked on the DNA. TRBV21-1 is a pseudogene segment. The CDR3 is made up of 17 amino acids. The CDR3 DNA sequence: TGTGCCAGCAGCAAAAGGGGACACCTTTTTGGCAATCAGCCCCAGCATTTT. Protein product: CASSKRGHLFGNQPQHF.

V gene TRBV6-5 combines with J gene TRBJ2-7; D remains ambiguous. This CDR3 comprises 12 residues. V lost 5 bases and J 4 bases, leaving 9 bases between the germline ends. Germline CDR1 reads MNHEY; CDR2 reads SVGAGI. The CDR3 spells CASSPRIYEQYF. The CDR3 nucleotides read TGTGCCAGCAGTCCCCGGATATACGAGCAGTACTTC.

The chain joins TRBV4-3 to TRBJ1-3; D may be TRBD1 (6 bases). This CDR3 spans 15 amino acids. V dropped 5 bases and J dropped 4 bases, with 15 bases sitting between them. Per germline, CDR1 LGHNA and CDR2 YSLEER. The CDR3 loop is CASSVTRGAGNTIYF. Written as DNA, the CDR3 is TGCGCCAGCAGCGTAACTCGGGGGGCCGGAAACACCATATATTTT.

The gene calls are TRBV19 and TRBJ1-5; TRBD1 might be the D (6 bases). This CDR3 is 16 amino acids long. Per germline, CDR1 LNHDA and CDR2 SQIVND (reference sequence). V was trimmed by 1 base and J by 1 base, leaving 11 bases between them. The CDR3 protein is CASSIVGGQSNQPQHF. For the CDR3, the DNA is TGTGCCAGTAGTATAGTAGGAGGACAGAGCAATCAGCCCCAGCATTTT.

This clone has just a few counts. The chain combines TRBV7-9 with TRBJ1-2; no clear D. Trimming removed 4 bases from V and 7 bases from J, with 16 bases in between. The CDR3 is 14 residues long. Looked up from germline, CDR1 is SEHNR and CDR2 is FQNEAQ (reference sequence). This chain's CDR3 is CASSSGGMGGGYTF. The CDR3 DNA sequence: TGTGCCAGCAGCTCCGGAGGCATGGGAGGTGGCTACACCTTC.